The clone carrying this T cell receptor (beta chain) was found many times. What it binds is not known. This specimen comes from a study of T cell repertoires in cytomegalovirus infection. Germline CDR1 and CDR2: MNHNS and SASEGT. CDR3 length: 14 amino acids. The trim removed 6 bases at V and 6 bases at J, leaving 5 bases unmatched. Regarding the study as a whole: Predominance within the ex vivo response was attributable to HLA-C-restricted CMV-specific TCR beta clonotypes.

TCRdb re-analysed the reads in MiXCR, keeping a single row per CDR3 protein. The table has roughly 500,000 distinct CDR3 sequences, around 10% seen once. The sequence was collected from a human donor in good health (CMV status not recorded). Some clones in this sample may be carry-over from other donors' samples. The chain recombines TRBV6-1 with TRBJ2-1; TRBD2 agrees at 10 bases. The specimen sequenced was PBMCs. This CDR3 reads CASSWSGRGNEQFF. For the CDR3, the DNA is TGTGCCAGCAGCTGGAGCGGGAGGGGCAATGAGCAGTTCTTC.